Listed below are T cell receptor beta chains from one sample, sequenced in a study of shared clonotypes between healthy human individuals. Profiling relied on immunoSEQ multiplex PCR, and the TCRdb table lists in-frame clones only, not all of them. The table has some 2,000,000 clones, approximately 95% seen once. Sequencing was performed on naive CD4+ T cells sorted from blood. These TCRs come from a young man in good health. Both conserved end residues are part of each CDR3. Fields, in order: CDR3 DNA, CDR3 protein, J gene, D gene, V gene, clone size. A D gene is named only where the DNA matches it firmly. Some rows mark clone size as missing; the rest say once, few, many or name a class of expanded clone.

CDR3 DNA: TGCAGCGTCGAGAAAATACAGGGGGCCCACGAGCAGTACTTC
CDR3 protein: CSVEKIQGAHEQYF
J gene: TRBJ2-7
D gene: TRBD1
V gene: TRBV29-1
clone size: -

CDR3 DNA: TGTGCCAGCAGAGGTGGCGGGGGGCTATACGAGCAGTACTTC
CDR3 protein: CASRGGGGLYEQYF
J gene: TRBJ2-7
D gene: TRBD2
V gene: TRBV28
clone size: -

CDR3 DNA: TGTGCCAGCAAGTCCCGGGGGGAAGCTTTCTTT
CDR3 protein: CASKSRGEAFF
J gene: TRBJ1-1
D gene: -
V gene: TRBV6-5
clone size: -

CDR3 DNA: -
CDR3 protein: CASVGPGRYSGNTIYF
J gene: TRBJ1-3
D gene: -
V gene: TRBV2
clone size: -

CDR3 DNA: TGTGCCAGCAGCCACGAAGAGCGAGAAGCTTTCTTT
CDR3 protein: CASSHEEREAFF
J gene: TRBJ1-1
D gene: -
V gene: TRBV6-1
clone size: -

CDR3 DNA: TGTGCCAGCTCACCACCTGGCCAGAGAGGGGAGACCCAGTACTTC
CDR3 protein: CASSPPGQRGETQYF
J gene: TRBJ2-5
D gene: -
V gene: TRBV18
clone size: -

CDR3 DNA: TGTGCCAGCAGTATAAAGCAGGGCTGGGGTTATAATTCACCCCTCCACTTT
CDR3 protein: CASSIKQGWGYNSPLHF
J gene: TRBJ1-6
D gene: -
V gene: TRBV5-6
clone size: -

CDR3 DNA: TGTGCCAGCAGTCGGGACAGGGCGCTTAACTATGGCTACACCTTC
CDR3 protein: CASSRDRALNYGYTF
J gene: TRBJ1-2
D gene: TRBD1
V gene: TRBV6-1
clone size: -

CDR3 DNA: TGTGCCAGCAGCTTAAAGTCCGGAGGGCTGGAGACCCAGTACTTC
CDR3 protein: CASSLKSGGLETQYF
J gene: TRBJ2-5
D gene: -
V gene: TRBV13
clone size: -

CDR3 DNA: TGTGCCAGCAGCCTTACTAGCGGGGCCACCCAAGAGACCCAGTACTTC
CDR3 protein: CASSLTSGATQETQYF
J gene: TRBJ2-5
D gene: TRBD2
V gene: TRBV7-2
clone size: -

CDR3 DNA: TGTGCCAGCAGTTTGGGTCTGTTCAGGTTTTCTGGGGCCAACGTCCTGACTTTC
CDR3 protein: CASSLGLFRFSGANVLTF
J gene: TRBJ2-6
D gene: -
V gene: TRBV28
clone size: -

CDR3 DNA: TGTGCCAGCAGCTTAGCGGGTAAACAAGAGACCCAGTACTTC
CDR3 protein: CASSLAGKQETQYF
J gene: TRBJ2-5
D gene: -
V gene: TRBV7-2
clone size: -

CDR3 DNA: TGCGCCAGCAGCCAAGCGCCCCCTGCTGAGGAGCTGTTTTTT
CDR3 protein: CASSQAPPAEELFF
J gene: TRBJ2-2
D gene: -
V gene: TRBV4-1
clone size: -

CDR3 DNA: TGCGCCAGCAGCCTAAGACAGGGGGCAGAGACCGGGGAGCTGTTTTTT
CDR3 protein: CASSLRQGAETGELFF
J gene: TRBJ2-2
D gene: TRBD1
V gene: TRBV4-1
clone size: -

CDR3 DNA: TGTGCCAGCAGCGTGGGACTAGCCACAGATACGCAGTATTTT
CDR3 protein: CASSVGLATDTQYF
J gene: TRBJ2-3
D gene: TRBD2
V gene: TRBV7-2
clone size: -

CDR3 DNA: TGTGCCAGCAGCTTAGAGGGACAGATCACAGATACGCAGTATTTT
CDR3 protein: CASSLEGQITDTQYF
J gene: TRBJ2-3
D gene: TRBD1
V gene: TRBV7-9
clone size: -

CDR3 DNA: TGTGCCATCAGTGAAGTAGCAGAGTACAATGAGCAGTTCTTC
CDR3 protein: CAISEVAEYNEQFF
J gene: TRBJ2-1
D gene: -
V gene: TRBV10-3
clone size: -

CDR3 DNA: TGTGCCAGCAGCGTAGAAAGGGGCTATGGCTACACCTTC
CDR3 protein: CASSVERGYGYTF
J gene: TRBJ1-2
D gene: -
V gene: TRBV9
clone size: -

CDR3 DNA: TGTGCTAGTGGTCCAGGGGAAGGCACAGATACGCAGTATTTT
CDR3 protein: CASGPGEGTDTQYF
J gene: TRBJ2-3
D gene: -
V gene: TRBV12-5
clone size: -

CDR3 DNA: TGTGCCAGCAGCCTAAGCGGGGGGACCTCCTACAATGAGCAGTTCTTC
CDR3 protein: CASSLSGGTSYNEQFF
J gene: TRBJ2-1
D gene: TRBD2
V gene: TRBV9
clone size: -

CDR3 DNA: TGTGCCAGCAGCGTAGGAAACTCAGATACGCAGTATTTT
CDR3 protein: CASSVGNSDTQYF
J gene: TRBJ2-3
D gene: -
V gene: TRBV9
clone size: -

CDR3 DNA: TGTGCCAGCAGTTACGACAGCCACTACGAGCAGTACTTC
CDR3 protein: CASSYDSHYEQYF
J gene: TRBJ2-7
D gene: -
V gene: TRBV6-5
clone size: -

CDR3 DNA: TGTGCCAGCAGTTCAAACCTTCCAACAGGGCCTGGTGGCTACACCTTC
CDR3 protein: CASSSNLPTGPGGYTF
J gene: TRBJ1-2
D gene: -
V gene: TRBV27
clone size: -

CDR3 DNA: TGTGCCACCCTTAGTTATGGCTACACCTTC
CDR3 protein: CATLSYGYTF
J gene: TRBJ1-2
D gene: -
V gene: TRBV28
clone size: -

CDR3 DNA: TGTGCCAGCAGCCCCGGGGGGGGACACACCGGGGAGCTGTTTTTT
CDR3 protein: CASSPGGGHTGELFF
J gene: TRBJ2-2
D gene: TRBD2
V gene: TRBV7-6
clone size: -

CDR3 DNA: TGTGCCAGCAGCTCGCTTGGGAGTAACTCTGGAAACACCATATATTTT
CDR3 protein: CASSSLGSNSGNTIYF
J gene: TRBJ1-3
D gene: -
V gene: TRBV7-9
clone size: -

CDR3 DNA: TGTGCCATCAGTGGGGGACAGGCAGGCGAGCAGTACTTC
CDR3 protein: CAISGGQAGEQYF
J gene: TRBJ2-7
D gene: TRBD1
V gene: TRBV10-3
clone size: -

CDR3 DNA: TGTGCCAGCAGTTACCCTCTAGCGGGAGGAGTCTACGAGCAGTACTTC
CDR3 protein: CASSYPLAGGVYEQYF
J gene: TRBJ2-7
D gene: TRBD2
V gene: TRBV6-6
clone size: -

CDR3 DNA: TGTGCCACCAGCAGATCCGGGACGTTAGGTTCGGGGGAGCTGTTTTTT
CDR3 protein: CATSRSGTLGSGELFF
J gene: TRBJ2-2
D gene: -
V gene: TRBV15
clone size: once

CDR3 DNA: TGTGCCAGCAGTGAAATCCTGGAAAAACTGTTTTTT
CDR3 protein: CASSEILEKLFF
J gene: TRBJ1-4
D gene: -
V gene: TRBV2
clone size: -

CDR3 DNA: TGTGCCAGCAGCCGTGGGGGGGCAGGGAACACTGAAGCTTTCTTT
CDR3 protein: CASSRGGAGNTEAFF
J gene: TRBJ1-1
D gene: -
V gene: TRBV28
clone size: -

CDR3 DNA: TGTGCCTGGAGTGCGAACACAGGGGGAGAGACCCAGTACTTC
CDR3 protein: CAWSANTGGETQYF
J gene: TRBJ2-5
D gene: TRBD1
V gene: TRBV30
clone size: -

CDR3 DNA: TGTGCCAGCGGACGGGAGAAAAAAGATACGCAGTATTTT
CDR3 protein: CASGREKKDTQYF
J gene: TRBJ2-3
D gene: -
V gene: TRBV2
clone size: -

CDR3 DNA: TGTGCCAGCAGTGTTTGGACTGCGGAAAAACTGTTTTTT
CDR3 protein: CASSVWTAEKLFF
J gene: TRBJ1-4
D gene: -
V gene: TRBV6-1
clone size: once

CDR3 DNA: TGTGCCAGCAGAGAACAGGGGTGGGAGCAGTACTTC
CDR3 protein: CASREQGWEQYF
J gene: TRBJ2-7
D gene: TRBD1
V gene: TRBV2
clone size: few

CDR3 DNA: TGCGCCAGCAGCCAAGAGGGTCAGCCCGGGGAGCTGTTTTTT
CDR3 protein: CASSQEGQPGELFF
J gene: TRBJ2-2
D gene: -
V gene: TRBV4-3
clone size: -

CDR3 DNA: TGTGCCTGGAGTGTACGTCGGGGGGCCTTGTGGGCAGATACGCAGTATTTT
CDR3 protein: CAWSVRRGALWADTQYF
J gene: TRBJ2-3
D gene: -
V gene: TRBV30
clone size: -

CDR3 DNA: TGTGCCTGGAGTGGGGCAGTCAGCAATCAGCCCCAGCATTTT
CDR3 protein: CAWSGAVSNQPQHF
J gene: TRBJ1-5
D gene: -
V gene: TRBV30
clone size: -

CDR3 DNA: TGTGCCAGCAGTGATAATTCGGGGTGGCGCACCGGGGAGCTGTTTTTT
CDR3 protein: CASSDNSGWRTGELFF
J gene: TRBJ2-2
D gene: -
V gene: TRBV2
clone size: -

CDR3 DNA: TGTGCCAGCAGCGCTGGGACTAGCGTTAGGGGCTTCCTAGAGACCCAGTACTTC
CDR3 protein: CASSAGTSVRGFLETQYF
J gene: TRBJ2-5
D gene: TRBD2
V gene: TRBV9
clone size: -

CDR3 DNA: TGTGCCAGTAGTATTCACCAGAGTGGATACGAGCAGTACTTC
CDR3 protein: CASSIHQSGYEQYF
J gene: TRBJ2-7
D gene: -
V gene: TRBV19
clone size: -

CDR3 DNA: TGTGCCAGCAGCTTATCGCGGGCATCCTCCTACGAGCAGTACTTC
CDR3 protein: CASSLSRASSYEQYF
J gene: TRBJ2-7
D gene: -
V gene: TRBV7-2
clone size: -

CDR3 DNA: TGTGCCAGCAGCTTAGCGCGATGGAACACTGAAGCTTTCTTT
CDR3 protein: CASSLARWNTEAFF
J gene: TRBJ1-1
D gene: -
V gene: TRBV7-2
clone size: -

CDR3 DNA: TGTGCCAGCAGCCGCCCCCCGGCCCTCTCTGGAAACACCATATATTTT
CDR3 protein: CASSRPPALSGNTIYF
J gene: TRBJ1-3
D gene: -
V gene: TRBV7-2
clone size: -

CDR3 DNA: TGCGCCAGCAGCCTAGGTGGAGGGGACAATCAGCCCCAGCATTTT
CDR3 protein: CASSLGGGDNQPQHF
J gene: TRBJ1-5
D gene: -
V gene: TRBV5-1
clone size: -

CDR3 DNA: TGTGCCAGCAGGTACAGGGGGCTTAACAACAATGAGCAGTTCTTC
CDR3 protein: CASRYRGLNNNEQFF
J gene: TRBJ2-1
D gene: TRBD1
V gene: TRBV13
clone size: -

CDR3 DNA: TGTGCCAGCACCAACAGGGGTAACTATGGCTACACCTTC
CDR3 protein: CASTNRGNYGYTF
J gene: TRBJ1-2
D gene: TRBD1
V gene: TRBV5-4
clone size: -

CDR3 DNA: TGTGCCAGCAGTTTACCCACAGGGTTC
CDR3 protein: CASSLPTGF
J gene: TRBJ2-7
D gene: -
V gene: TRBV27
clone size: once

CDR3 DNA: TGTGCCAGCAGCAAAGAGGGTAGCAATCAGCCCCAGCATTTT
CDR3 protein: CASSKEGSNQPQHF
J gene: TRBJ1-5
D gene: -
V gene: TRBV21-1
clone size: few

CDR3 DNA: TGTGCCCTTCGACCGGGGGGATATGGCTACACCTTC
CDR3 protein: CALRPGGYGYTF
J gene: TRBJ1-2
D gene: -
V gene: TRBV6-1
clone size: once

CDR3 DNA: TGTGCCAGCAGTGCCCGTCAGGGGGCGAATTCACCCCTCCACTTT
CDR3 protein: CASSARQGANSPLHF
J gene: TRBJ1-6
D gene: TRBD1
V gene: TRBV25-1
clone size: -

CDR3 DNA: TGTGCCAGCAGCCAAGGGCGTGGATATTCCTACGAGCAGTACTTC
CDR3 protein: CASSQGRGYSYEQYF
J gene: TRBJ2-7
D gene: -
V gene: TRBV14
clone size: once

CDR3 DNA: TGTGCCAGTAGTAGACAGGTAGGGTACGAGCAGTACTTC
CDR3 protein: CASSRQVGYEQYF
J gene: TRBJ2-7
D gene: -
V gene: TRBV19
clone size: once

CDR3 DNA: TGTGCCAGCAGCTTAAGGACAGGGGTCCACGAGCAGTACTTC
CDR3 protein: CASSLRTGVHEQYF
J gene: TRBJ2-7
D gene: TRBD1
V gene: TRBV7-2
clone size: -

CDR3 DNA: TGTGCCAGCCTCCCCTCGGGGGTTAACTATGGCTACACCTTC
CDR3 protein: CASLPSGVNYGYTF
J gene: TRBJ1-2
D gene: -
V gene: TRBV27
clone size: -

CDR3 DNA: TGCGCCAGCAGCTTCGGGACGGCTAATTCACCCCTCCACTTT
CDR3 protein: CASSFGTANSPLHF
J gene: TRBJ1-6
D gene: -
V gene: TRBV5-1
clone size: -

CDR3 DNA: TGCGCCAGCAGCTTGGCCTCTGCAGCCCTTGATGGTGAAGCTTTCTTT
CDR3 protein: CASSLASAALDGEAFF
J gene: TRBJ1-1
D gene: -
V gene: TRBV5-1
clone size: -

CDR3 DNA: TGTGCCAGCAGCTTGGTTTCAGGGACCAAAAACATTCAGTACTTC
CDR3 protein: CASSLVSGTKNIQYF
J gene: TRBJ2-4
D gene: -
V gene: TRBV5-4
clone size: -

CDR3 DNA: TGTGCCAGCAGTTTTAAACTTGTGCAGTACTTC
CDR3 protein: CASSFKLVQYF
J gene: TRBJ2-7
D gene: -
V gene: TRBV6-1
clone size: -